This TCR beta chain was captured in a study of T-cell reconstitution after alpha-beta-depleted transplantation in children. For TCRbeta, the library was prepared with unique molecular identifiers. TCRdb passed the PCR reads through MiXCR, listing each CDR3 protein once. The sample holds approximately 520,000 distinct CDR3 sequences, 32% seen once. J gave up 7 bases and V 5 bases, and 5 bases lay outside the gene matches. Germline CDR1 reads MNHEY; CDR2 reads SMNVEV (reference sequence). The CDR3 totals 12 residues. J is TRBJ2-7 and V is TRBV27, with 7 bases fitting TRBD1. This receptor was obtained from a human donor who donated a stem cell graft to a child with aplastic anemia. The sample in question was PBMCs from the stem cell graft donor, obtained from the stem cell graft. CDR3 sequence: CASSRQGGEQYF. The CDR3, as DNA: TGTGCCAGCAGTAGACAGGGTGGTGAGCAGTACTTC.